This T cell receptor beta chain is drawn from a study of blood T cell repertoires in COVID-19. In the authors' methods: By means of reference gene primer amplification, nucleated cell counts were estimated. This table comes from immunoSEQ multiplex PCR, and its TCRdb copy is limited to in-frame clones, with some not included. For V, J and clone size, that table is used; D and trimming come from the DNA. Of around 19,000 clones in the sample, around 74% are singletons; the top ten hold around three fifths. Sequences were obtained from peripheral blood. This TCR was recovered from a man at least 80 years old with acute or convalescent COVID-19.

The CDR3 region has the DNA TGTGCCAGCAGCGGACCAGGTCCTAACTATGGCTACACCTTC. Encoded protein: CASSGPGPNYGYTF. The chain combines TRBV9 with TRBJ1-2; D gene ambiguous. Trimming pared 3 bases from V and 0 bases from J, leaving 9 bases between. From germline, CDR1 is SGDLS and CDR2 YYNGEE. The CDR3 loop spans 14 amino acids.